Listed below are T cell receptor beta chains from one sample, sequenced in a study of blood T cell repertoires in COVID-19. Only in-frame clones appear in the TCRdb table, and some are missing; sequencing was by immunoSEQ multiplex PCR. The data show a few hundred thousand clones, 86% seen once. The sequenced material came from PBMCs or T cells enriched from blood (not recorded which). All receptors come from a woman aged 25 to 39 who had been exposed to COVID-19. The CDR3 runs from the conserved cysteine through the conserved F or W. D genes are given only for firm matches. A clone size is listed for some rows: how often the clone was seen (once, few, many), or a class if it is expanded.

TRBV4-1,NA,TRBJ1-4,NA,TGCGCCAGCAGCCAAGATCTTGCGGGGGGGCGCCGTGAAAAACTGTTTTTT,CASSQDLAGGRREKLFF
TRBV11-2,TRBD1,TRBJ1-6,NA,TGTGCCAGCAGCCAAGGACAGGGTCGTTCACCCCTCCACTTT,CASSQGQGRSPLHF
TRBV5-1,NA,TRBJ2-1,NA,TGCGCCAGCAGCTTGGCGTTTAGCGGATACAATGAGCAGTTCTTC,CASSLAFSGYNEQFF
TRBV3-1/TRBV3-2,TRBD1,TRBJ1-5,once,TGTGCCAGCAGCCCGAACCGTGGGACAGGGGACAGGAATCAGCCCCAGCATTTT,CASSPNRGTGDRNQPQHF
TRBV7-7,TRBD2,TRBJ2-7,once,TGTGCCAGCAGCTTACCCGGACTAGCGGGGGGGCCGAGTCCCTACGAGCAGTACTTC,CASSLPGLAGGPSPYEQYF
TRBV19,NA,TRBJ2-5,NA,TGTGCCAGTAGTATACGCGTATCCGAGACCCAGTACTTC,CASSIRVSETQYF
TRBV7-9,TRBD1,TRBJ1-3,NA,TGTGCCAGCAGCACCCGGGACAGGGAAGCTGGAAACACCATATATTTT,CASSTRDREAGNTIYF
TRBV3-1/TRBV3-2,TRBD1,TRBJ2-2,NA,TGTGCCAGCAGCCAAGTTTTTACCGGGACAGGGACCGGGGAGCTGTTTTTT,CASSQVFTGTGTGELFF
TRBV6-5,NA,TRBJ1-2,NA,TGTGCCAGCAGGACAGGAGTCTATGGCTACACCTTC,CASRTGVYGYTF
TRBV4-2,NA,TRBJ1-1,once,TGTGCCAGCAGCCAAACGGCGGCACAGGGTTTTGGCACTGAAGCTTTCTTT,CASSQTAAQGFGTEAFF
TRBV15,NA,TRBJ2-2,NA,TGTGCCACCAGCAGAGATAATACCGGGGAGCTGTTTTTT,CATSRDNTGELFF
TRBV12-3/TRBV12-4,NA,TRBJ1-1,NA,TGTGCCAGCAGTTTGGGCAGATTTCGGGCTTTCTTT,CASSLGRFRAFF
TRBV27,NA,TRBJ1-5,NA,TGTGCCAGCAGCACGGACAATAGCAATCAGCCCCAGCATTTT,CASSTDNSNQPQHF
TRBV10-3,TRBD1,TRBJ1-5,NA,TGTGCCATCAGTGAGGGACAGGGTGGCAATCAGCCCCAGCATTTT,CAISEGQGGNQPQHF
TRBV11-2,NA,TRBJ1-5,few,TGTGCCAGCAGCCTGGGCATGGGTTTTAGCAATCAGCCCCAGCATTTT,CASSLGMGFSNQPQHF
TRBV27,NA,TRBJ2-3,NA,TGTGCCAGCAGGCCCCTCGAGGGGGGGACAGATACGCAGTATTTT,CASRPLEGGTDTQYF
TRBV30,NA,TRBJ1-6,NA,TGTGCCTGGAGTCAGGGTTATAATTCACCCCTCCACTTT,CAWSQGYNSPLHF
TRBV6-5,TRBD2,TRBJ2-1,NA,TGTGCCAGCAGGGTGACTAGCGGGGGGGCATATGAGCAGTTCTTC,CASRVTSGGAYEQFF
TRBV24-1,TRBD1,TRBJ2-2,NA,TGTGCCACCATACCCCTCCGGGACAGGACCGGGGAGCTGTTTTTT,CATIPLRDRTGELFF
TRBV2,NA,TRBJ2-2,NA,TGTGCCAGCAGTCAGCGGTCTTATCCCGGGGAGCTGTTTTTT,CASSQRSYPGELFF
TRBV27,TRBD1,TRBJ1-2,NA,TGTGCCAGCAGTTTCTTGTGGAGGCGGACAGGGGAGTCTGGCTACACCTTC,CASSFLWRRTGESGYTF
TRBV9,TRBD1,TRBJ1-2,NA,TGTGCCAGCAGCCCACAGGGGGGAAGCTATGGCTACACCTTC,CASSPQGGSYGYTF
TRBV12-3/TRBV12-4,NA,TRBJ1-2,NA,TGTGCCAGCAGTTTCCAGGACAGCTATGGCTACACCTTC,CASSFQDSYGYTF